This T cell receptor beta chain was recovered during a study of T-cell memory formation after mild COVID-19. V was pared by 1 base and J by 7 bases, with 11 bases between. Germline V gene data show CDR1 as SGHTA and CDR2 as FQGNSA. This CDR3 region has 14 residues. TCRdb re-analysed the 5' RACE reads in MiXCR, keeping a single row per CDR3 protein. This sample has around 260,000 distinct CDR3 sequences, with about a sixth found just once. The genes are TRBV7-2 and TRBJ1-5; weak D call: TRBD1 (6 bases). The receptor was isolated from a man between 18 and 29 years old who had mild COVID-19 (a few samples of this study predate the infection). Cell type and time point are not known. Sequenced: PBMCs or a T cell subset sorted from them (not recorded which). CDR3 bases: TGTGCCAGCAGCTTAGGGGAGGACAGCCAGCCCCAGCATTTT. The encoded protein is CASSLGEDSQPQHF.